This passage covers 14 T cell receptor beta chains from one sample sequenced in a study of T-cell reconstitution after alpha-beta-depleted transplantation in children. Molecular barcoding with unique molecular identifiers was used for the TCRbeta library. From the PCR reads, TCRdb called clonotypes with MiXCR, one entry per CDR3 protein. Of around 230,000 distinct CDR3 sequences in the sample, approximately 15% were seen once. Sample: PBMCs, mostly from graft donor cells, taken 360 days after TCRalphabeta/CD19-depleted stem cell transplant. The receptors here all came from a male patient between 2 and 10 years old who had a stem cell transplant for acute lymphoblastic leukemia, so the T cells may come from the graft donor.

This clonotype turned up a few times. The chain has TRBV7-2 and TRBJ2-7; TRBD2 agrees at 7 bases. The CDR3 has 15 amino acids. The trim removed 0 bases at V and 3 bases at J, leaving 5 bases unmatched. Per germline, CDR1 SGHTA and CDR2 FQGNSA. In DNA, the CDR3 is TGTGCCAGCAGCTTAGCAGGGACTATTGGCTACGAGCAGTACTTC. Encoded protein: CASSLAGTIGYEQYF. Full variable domain (missing parts from reference TRBV7-2 and TRBJ2-7): GAGVSQSPSNKVTEKGKDVELRCDPISGHTALYWYRQSLGQGLEFLIYFQGNSAPDKSGLPSDRFSAERTGGSVSTLTIQRTQQEDSAVYLCASSLAGTIGYEQYFGPGTRLTVT.

This clonotype was recorded a few times. The chain combines TRBV7-2 with TRBJ2-5; D not resolved. V was pared by 3 bases and J by 5 bases, with 7 bases between. The CDR3 runs to 12 residues. Germline V CDR1 and CDR2: SGHTA, FQGNSA. CDR3 coding DNA: TGTGCCAGCAGCTTTGGGGTTGAGACCCAGTACTTC. Its translation: CASSFGVETQYF.

Of note for this clonotype: One end of the junction is discordant with germline, which a read error may explain. The V and J genes are TRBV27 and TRBJ1-4; D is ambiguous. Germline CDR1 reads MNHEY; CDR2 reads SMNVEV (reference sequence). This CDR3 has 13 amino acids. This CDR3 is CAGRPRVYEKLFF. In DNA form, the CDR3 reads TGTGCCGGCAGGCCCCGGGTCTATGAAAAACTGTTTTTT.

V and J are TRBV7-8 and TRBJ2-3; D unclear. Germline V gene sequence: CDR1 SGHVS, CDR2 FQNEAQ. Trimming left V 3 bases short and J 0 bases short, with 7 bases between. This CDR3 has 14 amino acids. The CDR3 is CASSFLPSTDTQYF. Here the CDR3 DNA reads TGTGCCAGCAGCTTCCTACCAAGCACAGATACGCAGTATTTT.

The sample holds many counts of this clonotype. The chain combines TRBV12-5 with TRBJ2-1; 7 bases are a match to TRBD1. With 6 bases clipped from V and 6 bases from J, the junction kept 2 bases outside the gene matches. The CDR3 spans 12 residues. Germline V gene sequence: CDR1 LGHNT, CDR2 FRNRAP. The CDR3 nucleotides are TGTGCTAGTGGACGACAGGGCAATGAGCAGTTCTTC. Amino acid sequence: CASGRQGNEQFF.

In its sample, this clonotype was seen many times. The genes are TRBV27 and TRBJ2-7; possibly TRBD1 for D (5 bases). The CDR3 sequence is 14 residues long. Trimming took 6 bases from V and 3 from J, leaving 15 bases between them. The germline V gene encodes CDR1 MNHEY and CDR2 SMNVEV (reference sequence). The CDR3: CASSNQGPIYEQYF. In DNA form, the CDR3 reads TGTGCCAGCAGCAATCAGGGCCCTATCTACGAGCAGTACTTC.

This clonotype has just a few counts. The V and J genes are TRBV6-2 or TRBV6-3 and TRBJ1-3; D unresolved. V was clipped by 5 bases and J by 3 bases, with 2 bases between them. This CDR3 has 11 residues. Germline CDR1 is MNHEY and CDR2 is SVGEGT. CDR3 nucleotides: TGTGCCAGCAGTAATGGAAACACCATATATTTT. Encoded protein: CASSNGNTIYF.

This clonotype occurred a few times. The V gene is TRBV10-3, the J gene TRBJ1-4; no firm D call. This CDR3 has 12 residues. CDR1 is ENHRY, CDR2 SYGVKD, per germline. The V end lost 3 bases, the J end lost 8 bases, and 7 bases lay between the germline ends. CDR3 sequence: CAISDTDEKLFF. CDR3 DNA sequence: TGTGCCATCAGTGACACGGACGAAAAACTGTTTTTT.

The V gene is TRBV10-3, the J gene TRBJ2-7; D possibly corresponds to TRBD2 (6 bases). The germline gives CDR1 ENHRY, CDR2 SYGVKD. V gave up 7 bases and J gave up 1 base, with 14 bases separating them. The CDR3 covers 14 residues. The CDR3: CAITNNAGSYEQYF. CDR3 bases: TGTGCCATCACCAACAATGCGGGGTCCTACGAGCAGTACTTC.

The rearrangement joins TRBV29-1 to TRBJ1-6; 7 bases line up with TRBD1. V gave up 5 bases and J gave up 7 bases; unmatched junction bases: 8. Germline V gene data show CDR1 as SQVTM and CDR2 as ANQGSEA. This CDR3 contains 14 residues. For the CDR3, the DNA is TGCAGCGTTTATACAGGGGAAGTAAATTCACCCCTCCACTTT. It codes for CSVYTGEVNSPLHF.

There are a few counts of this clonotype. The rearrangement joins TRBV11-2 to TRBJ2-5, with a possible D match to TRBD2 (7 bases). V was shortened by 1 base and J by 2 bases, with 23 bases between the two germline ends. CDR1 is SGHAT and CDR2 is FQNNGV in the germline V gene. The CDR3 contains 19 residues. This CDR3 is CASSLGGATTSYRQETQYF. Written as DNA, the CDR3 is TGTGCCAGCAGCTTAGGGGGGGCGACGACTAGCTATCGGCAAGAGACCCAGTACTTC. Based on the CDR3 plus reference TRBV11-2 and TRBJ2-5, the full variable domain is EAGVAQSPRYKIIEKRQSVAFWCNPISGHATLYWYQQILGQGPKLLIQFQNNGVVDDSQLPKDRFSAERLKGVDSTLKIQPAKLEDSAVYLCASSLGGATTSYRQETQYFGPGTRLLVL.

CDR3 sequence reads: CASSEGRRETQYF. Here the CDR3 DNA reads TGTGCCAGCAGTGAAGGGCGACGGGAGACCCAGTACTTC. The J gene is TRBJ2-5, the V gene TRBV2; no clear D gene. This CDR3 comprises 13 residues. The V and J ends lost 1 base and 5 bases respectively, with 8 bases between them. Germline V lookup: CDR1 SNHLY, CDR2 FYNNEI.

This clonotype was seen more than once but under ten times. This sequence joins TRBV20-1 and TRBJ2-1; D remains unclear. Trimming cost V 5 bases and J 6 bases, with 8 bases left between them. The germline V gene has CDR1 DFQATT and CDR2 SNEGSKA (reference sequence). The CDR3 has 11 amino acids. CDR3 bases: TGCAGTGCTCTCCAGCGCAATGAGCAGTTCTTC. Its protein is CSALQRNEQFF.

For this clonotype: One end of the junction is discordant with germline, which a read error may explain. The rearrangement uses TRBV28 and TRBJ1-5; 8 bases line up with TRBD1. The CDR3 is 14 amino acids. Germline V gene sequence: CDR1 MDHEN, CDR2 SYDVKM. CDR3 bases: TGTGCCAGCAGTTGGACAGGGCTCAATCGGCCCCAGCATTTT. This gives the protein CASSWTGLNRPQHF.